This entry describes one T cell receptor beta chain. This sample was taken from a study of OX40 agonist ivuxolimab in advanced cancers. In germline, CDR1 is SGHAT, CDR2 FQNNGV. V was trimmed by 3 bases and J by 3 bases, leaving 8 bases between them. This CDR3 is built from 14 residues. Here immunoSEQ multiplex PCR was the method, and the copy in TCRdb shows in-frame clones only, minus some. The repertoire consists of tens of thousands of clones, with 85% to 90% occurring once and the leading ten covering less than 14%. The receptor comes from an adult with an advanced solid tumor such as melanoma, head and neck, liver or kidney cancer. The sample in question was CD4+ or CD8+ T cells sorted from blood, obtained in a trial of the OX40 agonist ivuxolimab. The chain carries TRBV11-2 and TRBJ2-2, with D possibly being TRBD1 (5 bases). CDR3 sequence (DNA): TGTGCCAGCAGCTTGCGACAGTACACCGGGGAGCTGTTTTTT. Translating it yields CASSLRQYTGELFF.